This TCR beta chain was sequenced during a study of blood T cell repertoires in COVID-19. Study-wide context: Material from acute and convalescent COVID-19 was sourced from the United States, Italy and Spain. Nucleic acid was either cDNA or gDNA, and it came from T cells, B-cell-depleted T cells, or PBMCs.

CDR1 SGHVS and CDR2 FQNEAQ come from the germline V gene. The length of the CDR3 is 19 residues. V lost 4 bases and J lost 0; bases outside the gene matches: 9. Patients in Seattle were enrolled during active infection, then followed longitudinally. Original processing notes: Quantification of nucleated cells was approximated via reference gene primer amplification. Method: immunoSEQ multiplex PCR; TCRdb's copy keeps in-frame clones and lacks some. For V, J and clone size, that table is used; D and trimming come from the DNA. The sample consists of about 280,000 clones, 85% to 90% of them appearing once.

The chain recombines TRBV7-8 with TRBJ2-3, with 14 bases lining up with TRBD2. The receptor was isolated from a woman aged 30 to 39 with COVID-19, enrolled during active disease. Sequenced material: peripheral blood. CDR3 coding DNA: TGTGCCAGCAGCTCCTCCGGGACTAGCGGGAGATGGAGCACAGATACGCAGTATTTT. It codes for CASSSSGTSGRWSTDTQYF.